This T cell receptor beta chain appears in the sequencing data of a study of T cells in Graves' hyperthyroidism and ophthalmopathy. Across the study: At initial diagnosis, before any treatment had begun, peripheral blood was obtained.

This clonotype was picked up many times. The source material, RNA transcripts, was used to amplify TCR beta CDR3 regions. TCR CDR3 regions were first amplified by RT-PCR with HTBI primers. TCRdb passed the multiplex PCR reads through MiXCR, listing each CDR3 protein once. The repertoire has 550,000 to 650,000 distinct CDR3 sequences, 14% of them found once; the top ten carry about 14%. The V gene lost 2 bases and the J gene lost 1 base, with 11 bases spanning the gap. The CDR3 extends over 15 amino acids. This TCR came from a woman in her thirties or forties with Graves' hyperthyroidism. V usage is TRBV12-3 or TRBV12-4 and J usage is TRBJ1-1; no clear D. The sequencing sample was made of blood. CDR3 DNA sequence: TGTGCCAGCAGTTTACCATGGACGGAGAACACTGAAGCTTTCTTT. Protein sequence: CASSLPWTENTEAFF.